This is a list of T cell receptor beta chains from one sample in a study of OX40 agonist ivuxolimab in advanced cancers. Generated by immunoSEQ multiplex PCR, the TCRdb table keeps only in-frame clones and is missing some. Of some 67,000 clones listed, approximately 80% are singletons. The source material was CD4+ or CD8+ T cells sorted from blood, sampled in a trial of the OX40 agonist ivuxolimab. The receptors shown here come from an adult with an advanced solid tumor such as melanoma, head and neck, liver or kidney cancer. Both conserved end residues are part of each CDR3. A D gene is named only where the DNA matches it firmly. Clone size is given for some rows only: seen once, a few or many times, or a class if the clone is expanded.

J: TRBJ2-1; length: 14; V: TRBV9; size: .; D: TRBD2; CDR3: CASSLAGVRDEQFF; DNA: TGTGCCAGCAGCCTAGCGGGAGTTAGGGATGAGCAGTTCTTC
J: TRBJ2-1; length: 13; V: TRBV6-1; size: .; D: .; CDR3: CASSEGDPLRQFF; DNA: TGTGCCAGCAGTGAAGGGGACCCTTTACGGCAGTTCTTC
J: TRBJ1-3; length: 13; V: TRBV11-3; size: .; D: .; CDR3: CASSFHQGDTIYF; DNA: TGTGCCAGCAGCTTCCACCAGGGTGACACCATATATTTT
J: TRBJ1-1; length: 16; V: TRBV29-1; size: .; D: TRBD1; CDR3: CSVEARQGGSNTEAFF; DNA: TGCAGCGTTGAGGCCCGACAGGGCGGCTCGAACACTGAAGCTTTCTTT
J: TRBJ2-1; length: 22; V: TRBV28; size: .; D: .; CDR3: CASSWDLGGGANTGISYNEQFF; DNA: TGTGCCAGCAGTTGGGATCTTGGAGGGGGCGCCAACACTGGGATTTCTTACAATGAGCAGTTCTTC
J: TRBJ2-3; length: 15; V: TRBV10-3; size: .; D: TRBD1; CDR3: CAISDDRVTTDTQYF; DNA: TGTGCCATCAGTGATGACAGGGTCACCACAGATACGCAGTATTTT
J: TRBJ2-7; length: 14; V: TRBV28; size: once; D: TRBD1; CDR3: CASSSRDRGYEQYF; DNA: TGTGCCAGCAGTTCCCGGGACAGGGGGTACGAGCAGTACTTC
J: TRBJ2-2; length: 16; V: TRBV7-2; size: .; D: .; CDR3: CASSFGQGFNTGELFF; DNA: TGTGCCAGCAGCTTCGGCCAGGGTTTTAACACCGGGGAGCTGTTTTTT
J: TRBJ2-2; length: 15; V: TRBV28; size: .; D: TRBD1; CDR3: CASSGGQGRPGELFF; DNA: TGTGCCAGCAGTGGAGGACAGGGGCGACCCGGGGAGCTGTTTTTT
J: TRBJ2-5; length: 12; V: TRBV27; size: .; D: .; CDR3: CASRNLGETQYF; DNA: TGTGCCAGCAGAAACCTGGGGGAGACCCAGTACTTC
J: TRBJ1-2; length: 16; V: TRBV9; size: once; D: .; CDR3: CASSVAVGTAAYGYTF; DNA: TGTGCCAGCAGCGTAGCCGTGGGTACAGCGGCGTATGGCTACACCTTC
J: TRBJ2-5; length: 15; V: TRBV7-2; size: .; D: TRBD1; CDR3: CASSIFRGQQETQYF; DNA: TGTGCCAGCAGCATCTTTAGGGGACAGCAAGAGACCCAGTACTTC
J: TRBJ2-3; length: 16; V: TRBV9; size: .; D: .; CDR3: CASSVVGVRGTDTQYF; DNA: TGTGCCAGCAGCGTAGTGGGGGTGAGGGGCACAGATACGCAGTATTTT
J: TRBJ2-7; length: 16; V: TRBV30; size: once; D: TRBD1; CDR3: CAWSVGERTGSHEQYF; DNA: TGTGCCTGGAGTGTCGGGGAGAGGACAGGGAGTCACGAGCAGTACTTC
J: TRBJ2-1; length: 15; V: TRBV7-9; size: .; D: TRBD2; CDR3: CASILTGGPNNEQFF; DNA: TGTGCCAGCATCCTCACGGGGGGGCCAAACAATGAGCAGTTCTTC
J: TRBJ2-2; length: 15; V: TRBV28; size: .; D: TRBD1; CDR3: CASRGSTGSTGELFF; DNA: TGTGCCAGCAGGGGATCGACAGGGTCCACCGGGGAGCTGTTTTTT
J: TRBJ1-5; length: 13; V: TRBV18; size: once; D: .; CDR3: CASSPRPGPPQHF; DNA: TGTGCCAGCTCACCACGGCCCGGGCCGCCCCAGCATTTT
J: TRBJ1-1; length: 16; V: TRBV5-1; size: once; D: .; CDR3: CASSLGRGGMNTEAFF; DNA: TGCGCCAGCAGCTTGGGGAGGGGTGGCATGAACACTGAAGCTTTCTTT
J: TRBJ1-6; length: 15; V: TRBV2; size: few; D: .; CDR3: CASRSSGGPNSPLHF; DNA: TGTGCCAGCAGATCCTCGGGGGGTCCAAATTCACCCCTCCACTTT
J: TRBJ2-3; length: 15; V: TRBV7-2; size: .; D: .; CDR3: CASSKRGWGDGVQYF; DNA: TGTGCCAGCAGCAAAAGGGGATGGGGGGATGGTGTGCAGTATTTT
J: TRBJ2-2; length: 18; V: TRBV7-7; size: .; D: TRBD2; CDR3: CASSPKGGLAGVRGELFF; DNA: TGTGCCAGCAGCCCCAAGGGGGGACTAGCGGGAGTACGCGGGGAGCTGTTTTTT
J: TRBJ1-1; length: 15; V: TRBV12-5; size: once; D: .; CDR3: CASGLVRRRKTEAFF; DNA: TGTGCTAGTGGTTTGGTACGGAGGCGGAAAACTGAAGCTTTCTTT
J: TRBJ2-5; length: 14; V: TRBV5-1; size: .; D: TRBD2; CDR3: CASSFGLAGETQYF; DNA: TGCGCCAGCAGCTTCGGACTAGCGGGAGAGACCCAGTACTTC
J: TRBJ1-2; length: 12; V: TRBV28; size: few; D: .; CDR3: CASSGSWNGYTF; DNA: TGTGCCAGCAGTGGGAGTTGGAATGGCTACACCTTC
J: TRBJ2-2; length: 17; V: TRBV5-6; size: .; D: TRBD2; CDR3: CASSLRLAVLNTGELFF; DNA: TGTGCCAGCAGCTTGAGGCTAGCGGTGCTGAACACCGGGGAGCTGTTTTTT
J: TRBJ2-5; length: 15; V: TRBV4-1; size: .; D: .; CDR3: CASSQVGGIQETQYF; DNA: TGCGCCAGCAGCCAAGTTGGGGGGATCCAAGAGACCCAGTACTTC
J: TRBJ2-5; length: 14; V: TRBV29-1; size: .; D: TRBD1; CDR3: CSVEDRTGLETQYF; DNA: TGCAGCGTTGAAGACCGGACAGGTTTGGAGACCCAGTACTTC
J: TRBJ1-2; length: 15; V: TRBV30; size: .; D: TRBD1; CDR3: CAWSVWVTGTHGYTF; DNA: TGTGCCTGGAGTGTTTGGGTGACAGGGACTCACGGCTACACCTTC
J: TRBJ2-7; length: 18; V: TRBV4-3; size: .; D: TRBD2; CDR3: CASSQATSGRAFSYEQYF; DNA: TGCGCCAGCAGCCAAGCGACTAGCGGGAGGGCCTTCTCCTACGAGCAGTACTTC
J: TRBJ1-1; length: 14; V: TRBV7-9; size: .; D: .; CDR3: CASSHDRTHTEAFF; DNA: TGTGCCAGCAGCCACGACAGGACGCACACTGAAGCTTTCTTT
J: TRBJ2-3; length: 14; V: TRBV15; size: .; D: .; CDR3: CATSRESGTDTQYF; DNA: TGTGCCACCAGCAGAGAAAGCGGCACAGATACGCAGTATTTT
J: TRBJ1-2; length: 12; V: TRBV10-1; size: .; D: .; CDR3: CASSPGNYGYTF; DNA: TGCGCCAGCAGTCCGGGGAACTATGGCTACACCTTC
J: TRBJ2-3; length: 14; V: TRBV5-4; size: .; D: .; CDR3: CASSDGRGTDTQYF; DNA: TGTGCCAGCAGCGACGGGCGGGGCACAGATACGCAGTATTTT
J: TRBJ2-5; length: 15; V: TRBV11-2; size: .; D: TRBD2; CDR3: CASSPRERARETQYF; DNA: TGTGCCAGCAGCCCGCGGGAGCGGGCGAGGGAGACCCAGTACTTC
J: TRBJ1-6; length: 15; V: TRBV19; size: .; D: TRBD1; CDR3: CASRSSGTANSPLHF; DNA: TGTGCCAGTAGGTCCTCCGGGACAGCCAATTCACCCCTCCACTTT